This is a list of T cell receptor beta chains from one sample in a study of shared clonotypes between healthy human individuals. Generated by immunoSEQ multiplex PCR, the TCRdb table keeps only in-frame clones and is missing some. The sample consists of about 2 million clones, about 95% of them appearing once. The sequenced sample was naive CD8+ T cells sorted from blood. The receptor set was obtained from a man younger than 30 in good health. The CDR3 runs from the conserved cysteine through the conserved F or W. The order of the fields is J gene, D gene, clone size, V gene, CDR3 length, CDR3 protein, CDR3 DNA. The D gene is left open where the match is weak. The size entry is marked missing in some rows and otherwise reads once, few, many or a size class.

j_call: TRBJ2-7; d_call: NA; clone_size: once; v_call: TRBV11-2; cdr3_length: 15; cdr3_aa: CASSLPGGAGYEQYF; cdr3_nt: TGTGCCAGCAGCCTTCCAGGGGGGGCCGGATACGAGCAGTACTTC
j_call: TRBJ2-2; d_call: NA; clone_size: NA; v_call: TRBV27; cdr3_length: 15; cdr3_aa: CASSLSVQGAGELFF; cdr3_nt: TGTGCCAGCAGTTTAAGTGTGCAGGGAGCCGGGGAGCTGTTTTTT
j_call: TRBJ2-7; d_call: NA; clone_size: NA; v_call: TRBV6-5; cdr3_length: 11; cdr3_aa: CASTNSYEQYF; cdr3_nt: TGTGCCAGCACTAACTCCTACGAGCAGTACTTC
j_call: TRBJ1-3; d_call: TRBD1; clone_size: NA; v_call: TRBV28; cdr3_length: 19; cdr3_aa: CASSPRDRASLPSGNTIYF; cdr3_nt: TGTGCCAGCAGTCCCCGGGACAGGGCCTCTCTACCCTCTGGAAACACCATATATTTT
j_call: TRBJ2-3; d_call: TRBD2; clone_size: NA; v_call: TRBV5-6; cdr3_length: 16; cdr3_aa: CASSFGLAGITDTQYF; cdr3_nt: TGTGCCAGCAGCTTCGGACTAGCGGGGATAACAGATACGCAGTATTTT
j_call: TRBJ1-5; d_call: NA; clone_size: once; v_call: TRBV9; cdr3_length: 13; cdr3_aa: CASSVADNQPQHF; cdr3_nt: TGTGCCAGCAGCGTAGCCGACAATCAGCCCCAGCATTTT
j_call: TRBJ2-7; d_call: NA; clone_size: NA; v_call: TRBV6-1; cdr3_length: 16; cdr3_aa: CASSESVAGYGYEQYF; cdr3_nt: TGTGCCAGCAGTGAATCTGTGGCAGGGTATGGGTACGAGCAGTACTTC
j_call: TRBJ2-7; d_call: NA; clone_size: NA; v_call: TRBV4-1; cdr3_length: 16; cdr3_aa: CASSQDDTGSFYEQYF; cdr3_nt: TGCGCCAGCAGCCAAGATGACACAGGGAGTTTTTACGAGCAGTACTTC
j_call: TRBJ2-5; d_call: NA; clone_size: NA; v_call: TRBV30; cdr3_length: 16; cdr3_aa: CAWSVNEGLGPETQYF; cdr3_nt: TGTGCCTGGAGTGTAAACGAGGGTCTCGGCCCGGAGACCCAGTACTTC
j_call: TRBJ2-7; d_call: TRBD1; clone_size: NA; v_call: TRBV5-8; cdr3_length: 14; cdr3_aa: CASSLRDSSYEQYF; cdr3_nt: TGTGCCAGCAGCCTTCGGGACAGCTCCTACGAGCAGTACTTC
j_call: TRBJ2-3; d_call: TRBD2; clone_size: NA; v_call: TRBV6-1; cdr3_length: 14; cdr3_aa: CASSEGTSGYTQYF; cdr3_nt: TGTGCCAGCAGTGAGGGGACTAGCGGATATACGCAGTATTTT
j_call: TRBJ2-7; d_call: TRBD2; clone_size: NA; v_call: TRBV4-1; cdr3_length: 18; cdr3_aa: CASSQDSQTSGSFYEQYF; cdr3_nt: TGCGCCAGCAGCCAAGATAGCCAGACTAGCGGATCCTTCTACGAGCAGTACTTC
j_call: TRBJ1-2; d_call: TRBD1; clone_size: NA; v_call: TRBV28; cdr3_length: 12; cdr3_aa: CASGQGVGGYTF; cdr3_nt: TGTGCCAGCGGCCAGGGGGTTGGTGGCTACACCTTC
j_call: TRBJ1-2; d_call: NA; clone_size: NA; v_call: TRBV5-4; cdr3_length: 11; cdr3_aa: CASSSSYGYTF; cdr3_nt: TGTGCCAGCAGTTCGTCGTATGGCTACACCTTC
j_call: TRBJ2-5; d_call: NA; clone_size: NA; v_call: TRBV28; cdr3_length: 13; cdr3_aa: CASSFPGGETQYF; cdr3_nt: TGTGCCAGCAGTTTTCCGGGCGGAGAGACCCAGTACTTC
j_call: TRBJ1-1; d_call: NA; clone_size: once; v_call: TRBV4-3; cdr3_length: 13; cdr3_aa: CASSLARGIEAFF; cdr3_nt: TGCGCCAGCAGCCTCGCCCGGGGGATTGAAGCTTTCTTT
j_call: TRBJ1-2; d_call: NA; clone_size: NA; v_call: TRBV6-5; cdr3_length: 13; cdr3_aa: CASSYSGGYGYTF; cdr3_nt: TGTGCCAGCAGTTACTCGGGCGGCTATGGCTACACCTTC
j_call: TRBJ2-7; d_call: TRBD2; clone_size: NA; v_call: TRBV27; cdr3_length: 14; cdr3_aa: CASSLGRGAYEQYF; cdr3_nt: TGTGCCAGCAGTTTGGGGCGGGGGGCCTACGAGCAGTACTTC
j_call: TRBJ2-2; d_call: NA; clone_size: NA; v_call: TRBV4-1; cdr3_length: 15; cdr3_aa: CASSQTDLIAGELFF; cdr3_nt: TGCGCCAGCAGCCAGACGGACCTGATAGCCGGGGAGCTGTTTTTT
j_call: TRBJ2-7; d_call: NA; clone_size: NA; v_call: TRBV18; cdr3_length: 11; cdr3_aa: CASADSYEQYF; cdr3_nt: TGTGCCAGCGCCGACAGCTACGAGCAGTACTTC
j_call: TRBJ2-7; d_call: NA; clone_size: NA; v_call: TRBV5-6; cdr3_length: 12; cdr3_aa: CASSLASREQYF; cdr3_nt: TGTGCCAGCAGCTTGGCCAGCCGCGAGCAGTACTTC
j_call: TRBJ1-6; d_call: NA; clone_size: NA; v_call: TRBV30; cdr3_length: 13; cdr3_aa: CAWSLVNNSPLHF; cdr3_nt: TGTGCCTGGAGTCTCGTGAATAATTCACCCCTCCACTTT
j_call: TRBJ1-4; d_call: TRBD1; clone_size: NA; v_call: TRBV4-1; cdr3_length: 15; cdr3_aa: CASSHTGTVVEKLFF; cdr3_nt: TGCGCCAGCAGCCACACCGGGACAGTCGTTGAAAAACTGTTTTTT
j_call: TRBJ2-1; d_call: NA; clone_size: NA; v_call: TRBV6-1; cdr3_length: 16; cdr3_aa: CASSERQFSSYNEQFF; cdr3_nt: TGTGCCAGCAGTGAAAGACAGTTCAGCTCCTACAATGAGCAGTTCTTC